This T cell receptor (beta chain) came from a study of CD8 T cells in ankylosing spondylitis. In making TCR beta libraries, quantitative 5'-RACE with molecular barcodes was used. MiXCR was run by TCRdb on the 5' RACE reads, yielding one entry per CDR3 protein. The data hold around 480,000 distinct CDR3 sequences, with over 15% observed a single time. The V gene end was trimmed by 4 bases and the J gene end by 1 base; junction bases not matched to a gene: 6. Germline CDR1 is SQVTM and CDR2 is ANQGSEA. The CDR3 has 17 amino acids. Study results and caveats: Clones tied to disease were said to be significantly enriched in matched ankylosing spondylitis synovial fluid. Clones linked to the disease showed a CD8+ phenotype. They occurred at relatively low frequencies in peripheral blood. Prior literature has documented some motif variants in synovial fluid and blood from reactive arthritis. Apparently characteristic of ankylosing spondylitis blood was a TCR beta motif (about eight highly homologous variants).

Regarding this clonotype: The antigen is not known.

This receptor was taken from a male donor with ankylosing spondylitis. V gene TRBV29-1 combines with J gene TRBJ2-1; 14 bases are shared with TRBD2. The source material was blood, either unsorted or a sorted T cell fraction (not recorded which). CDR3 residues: CSVGGLAGGLSYNEQFF. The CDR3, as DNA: TGCAGCGTTGGAGGACTAGCGGGAGGATTGTCCTACAATGAGCAGTTCTTC.